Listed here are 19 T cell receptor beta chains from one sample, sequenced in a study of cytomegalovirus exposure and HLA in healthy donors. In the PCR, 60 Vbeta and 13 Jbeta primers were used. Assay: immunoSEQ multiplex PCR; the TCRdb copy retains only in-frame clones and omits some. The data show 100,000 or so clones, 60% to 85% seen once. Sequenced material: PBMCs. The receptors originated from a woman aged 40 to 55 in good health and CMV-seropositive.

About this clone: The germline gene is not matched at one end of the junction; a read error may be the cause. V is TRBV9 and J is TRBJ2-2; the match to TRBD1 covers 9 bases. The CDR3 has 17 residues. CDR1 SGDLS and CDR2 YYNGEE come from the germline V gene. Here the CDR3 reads CASSVSRTGVNAGELFF. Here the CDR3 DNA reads TGTGCCAGCAGCGTAAGTAGGACAGGGGTGAACGCCGGGGAGCTGTTTTTT.

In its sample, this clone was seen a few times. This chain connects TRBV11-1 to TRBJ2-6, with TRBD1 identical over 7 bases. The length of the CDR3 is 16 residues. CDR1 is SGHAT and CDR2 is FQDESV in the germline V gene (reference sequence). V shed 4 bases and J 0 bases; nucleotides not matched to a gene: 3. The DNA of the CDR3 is TGTGCCAGCAGCTCGGGACAGAGCTCTGGGGCCAACGTCCTGACTTTC. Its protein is CASSSGQSSGANVLTF.

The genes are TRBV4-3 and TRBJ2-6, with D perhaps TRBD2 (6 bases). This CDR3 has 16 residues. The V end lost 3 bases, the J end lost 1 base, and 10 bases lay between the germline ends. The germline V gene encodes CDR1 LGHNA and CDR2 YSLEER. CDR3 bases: TGCGCCAGCAGCCACGAGGCGGGATCTGGGGCCAACGTCCTGACTTTC. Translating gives CASSHEAGSGANVLTF.

CDR3 loop: CAWTARLAGPYEQYF. CDR3 sequence (DNA): TGTGCCTGGACGGCGAGACTAGCGGGACCCTACGAGCAGTACTTC. The rearrangement links TRBV30 to TRBJ2-7; 11 nucleotides align to TRBD2. V was clipped by 4 bases and J by 2 bases; unmatched bases: 7. There are 15 residues in the CDR3. Germline V lookup: CDR1 GTSNPN, CDR2 SVGIG (reference sequence).

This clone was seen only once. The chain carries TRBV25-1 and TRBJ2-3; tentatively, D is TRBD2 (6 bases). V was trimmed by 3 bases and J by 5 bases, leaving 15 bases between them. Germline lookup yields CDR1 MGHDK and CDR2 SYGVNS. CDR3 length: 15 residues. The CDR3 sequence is CASSEGRSGKDTQYF. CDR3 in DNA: TGTGCCAGCAGTGAGGGGAGGAGCGGAAAAGATACGCAGTATTTT.

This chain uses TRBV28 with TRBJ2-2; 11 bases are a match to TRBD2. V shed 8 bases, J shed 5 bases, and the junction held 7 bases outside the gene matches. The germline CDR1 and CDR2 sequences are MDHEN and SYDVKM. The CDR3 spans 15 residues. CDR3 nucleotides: TGTGCCAGCCAACTAGCGGGAGTACAGACCGGGGAGCTGTTTTTT. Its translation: CASQLAGVQTGELFF.

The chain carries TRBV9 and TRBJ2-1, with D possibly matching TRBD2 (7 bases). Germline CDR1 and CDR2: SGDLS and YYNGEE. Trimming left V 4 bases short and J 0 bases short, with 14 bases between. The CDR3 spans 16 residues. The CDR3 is CASSRGGESSYNEQFF. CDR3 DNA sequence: TGTGCCAGCAGCCGAGGGGGGGAGAGCTCCTACAATGAGCAGTTCTTC.

DNA of the CDR3: TGCGCCAGCAGCTATGACAGGGGAGGGTCCTACAATGAGCAGTTCTTC. Translating it yields CASSYDRGGSYNEQFF. The chain combines TRBV5-1 with TRBJ2-1; D may be TRBD1 (8 bases). The CDR3 is made up of 16 amino acids. Trimming pared 3 bases from V and 1 base from J, leaving 14 bases between. Germline V CDR1 and CDR2: SGHRS, YFSETQ.

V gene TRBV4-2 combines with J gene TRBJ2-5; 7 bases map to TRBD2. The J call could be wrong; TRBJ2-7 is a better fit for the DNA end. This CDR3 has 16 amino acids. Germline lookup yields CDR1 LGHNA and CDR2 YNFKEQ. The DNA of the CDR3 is TGTGCCAGCAGCCAAGCCGGGAGCGGGAAGACCTACGAGCAGTACTTC. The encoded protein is CASSQAGSGKTYEQYF.

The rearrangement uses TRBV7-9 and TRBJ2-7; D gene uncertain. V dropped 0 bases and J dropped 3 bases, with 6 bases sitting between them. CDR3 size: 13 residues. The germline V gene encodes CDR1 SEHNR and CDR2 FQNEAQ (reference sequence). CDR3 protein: CASSLAALYEQYF. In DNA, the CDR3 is TGTGCCAGCAGCTTAGCGGCCCTCTACGAGCAGTACTTC. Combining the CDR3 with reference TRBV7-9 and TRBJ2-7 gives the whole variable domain DTGVSQNPRHKITKRGQNVTFRCDPISEHNRLYWYRQTLGQGPEFLTYFQNEAQLEKSRLLSDRFSAERPKGSFSTLEIQRTEQGDSAMYLCASSLAALYEQYFGPGTRLTVT.

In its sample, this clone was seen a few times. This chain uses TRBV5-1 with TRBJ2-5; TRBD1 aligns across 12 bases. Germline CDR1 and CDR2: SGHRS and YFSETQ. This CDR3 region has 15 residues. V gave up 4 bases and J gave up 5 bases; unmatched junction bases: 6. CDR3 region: CASSPSGTGGETQYF. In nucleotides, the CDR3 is TGCGCCAGCAGCCCCTCCGGGACAGGGGGCGAGACCCAGTACTTC. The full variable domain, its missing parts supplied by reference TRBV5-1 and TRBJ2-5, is KAGVTQTPRYLIKTRGQQVTLSCSPISGHRSVSWYQQTPGQGLQFLFEYFSETQRNKGNFPGRFSGRQFSNSRSEMNVSTLELGDSALYLCASSPSGTGGETQYFGPGTRLLVL.

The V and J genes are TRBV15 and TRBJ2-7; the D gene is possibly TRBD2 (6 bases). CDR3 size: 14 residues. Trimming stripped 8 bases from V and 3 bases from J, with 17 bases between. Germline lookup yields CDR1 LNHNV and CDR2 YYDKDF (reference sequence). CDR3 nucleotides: TGTGCCACCTCAAAAACGGGACTTAACTACGAGCAGTACTTC. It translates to CATSKTGLNYEQYF.

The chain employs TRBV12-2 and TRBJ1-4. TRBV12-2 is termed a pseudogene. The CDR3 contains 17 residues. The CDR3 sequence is CASRSIDRGRANEKLFF. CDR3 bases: TGTGCAAGTCGTTCCATTGACCGAGGGCGGGCTAATGAAAAACTGTTTTTT.

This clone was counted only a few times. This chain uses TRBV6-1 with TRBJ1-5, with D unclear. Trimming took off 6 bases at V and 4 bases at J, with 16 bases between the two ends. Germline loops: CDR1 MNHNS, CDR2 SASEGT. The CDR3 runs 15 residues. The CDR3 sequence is CASRIAALMNQPQHF. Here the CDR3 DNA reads TGTGCCAGCAGGATTGCGGCGTTAATGAATCAGCCCCAGCATTTT.

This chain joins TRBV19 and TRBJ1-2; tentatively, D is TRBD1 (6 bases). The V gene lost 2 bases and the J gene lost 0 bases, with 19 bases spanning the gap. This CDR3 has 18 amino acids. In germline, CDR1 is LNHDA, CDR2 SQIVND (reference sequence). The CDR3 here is CASSILGATLHPNYGYTF. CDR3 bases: TGTGCCAGTAGTATATTGGGGGCGACCCTACACCCTAACTATGGCTACACCTTC.

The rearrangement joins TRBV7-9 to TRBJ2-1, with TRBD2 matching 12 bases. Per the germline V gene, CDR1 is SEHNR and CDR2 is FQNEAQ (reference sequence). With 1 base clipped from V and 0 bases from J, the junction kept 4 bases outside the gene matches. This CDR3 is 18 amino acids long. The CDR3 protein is CASSLGLAGGFSYNEQFF. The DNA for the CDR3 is TGTGCCAGCAGCTTAGGGCTAGCGGGAGGGTTCTCCTACAATGAGCAGTTCTTC.

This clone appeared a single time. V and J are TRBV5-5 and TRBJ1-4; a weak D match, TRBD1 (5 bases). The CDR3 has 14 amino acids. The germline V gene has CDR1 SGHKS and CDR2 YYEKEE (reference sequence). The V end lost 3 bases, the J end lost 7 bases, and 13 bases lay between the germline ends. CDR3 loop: CASSSAEGSEKLFF. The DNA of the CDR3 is TGTGCCAGCAGCTCGGCGGAGGGGAGTGAAAAACTGTTTTTT.

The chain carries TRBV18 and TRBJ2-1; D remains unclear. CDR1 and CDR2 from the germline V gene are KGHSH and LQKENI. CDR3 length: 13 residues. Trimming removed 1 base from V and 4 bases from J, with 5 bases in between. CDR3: CASSPQRYNEQFF. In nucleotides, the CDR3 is TGTGCCAGCTCACCACAACGGTACAATGAGCAGTTCTTC. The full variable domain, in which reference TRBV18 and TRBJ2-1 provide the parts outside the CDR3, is NAGVMQNPRHLVRRRGQEARLRCSPMKGHSHVYWYRQLPEEGLKFMVYLQKENIIDESGMPKERFSAEFPKEGPSILRIQQVVRGDSAAYFCASSPQRYNEQFFGPGTRLTVL.

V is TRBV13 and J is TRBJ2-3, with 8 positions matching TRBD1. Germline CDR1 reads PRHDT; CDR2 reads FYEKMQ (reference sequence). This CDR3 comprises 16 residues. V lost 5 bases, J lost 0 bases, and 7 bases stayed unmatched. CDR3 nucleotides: TGTGCCAGCAGCACCCGACAGGGGACAAGCACAGATACGCAGTATTTT. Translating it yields CASSTRQGTSTDTQYF.